Given below is one T cell receptor (beta chain) in context. Its recognized antigen is unknown. No per-base quality is available; no much larger clone lies one base away. Libraries came from the immunoSEQ multiplex PCR assay. Entries here come from immuneACCESS through TCRdb and include only in-frame sequences with V and J called. Some clones fail to appear in such tables; in the studies checked, an unresolved V gene covers under half of the shortfall, and the cause of the remainder is unknown. The sample table shows tens of thousands of clones, and about 89% are seen once. The ten biggest clones cover 6.2% of the sample. These data come from a study of T cell changes during pregnancy in multiple sclerosis (dated 2019 in TCRdb). Context from the whole study: Changes in the T cell repertoire over the course of pregnancy were examined in this study in women with multiple sclerosis.

The sequence derives from a female donor with multiple sclerosis, enrolled in a pregnancy study. The sequences come from CD8+ T cells from peripheral blood mononuclear cells, collected before pregnancy.

The CDR3: CASSLEAGSPYEQYF. DNA sequence: TGTGCCAGCAGCTTAGAGGCAGGAAGTCCCTACGAGCAGTACTTC. The rearranged chain carries TRBV13 and TRBJ2-7, with the identity of the D gene unclear. The V and J ends are trimmed by 1 base and 2 bases, leaving 12 bases between them. The germline V gene (reference sequence) supplies CDR1 PRHDT and CDR2 FYEKMQ. The CDR3 covers 15 residues, taking in both the cysteine and the phenylalanine. Only the CDR3 DNA is retained, 45 bases long and in frame from the first base.